The rows below give T cell receptor beta chains drawn from one sample of a study of T cell responses to AZD1222 COVID-19 vaccine. Sequencing was performed with immunoSEQ multiplex PCR; in TCRdb, only in-frame clones are kept and a portion is missing. The sample includes some 140,000 clones, about 90% seen only once; the top ten take roughly 2%. Material: peripheral blood, obtained on day 0 of AZD1222 vaccination. These receptors originate from an adult in good health. Each CDR3 is given with its conserved first and last residue. A D gene is named only where the DNA matches it firmly. Expanded clones get a size class; other rows say once, few or many, or leave the size out.

j_call: TRBJ2-2; v_call: TRBV4-1; d_call: TRBD2; clone_size: NA; cdr3_aa: CASSQALGTTDTGELFF; cdr3_nt: TGCGCCAGCAGCCAAGCGCTCGGGACTACAGACACCGGGGAGCTGTTTTTT
j_call: TRBJ2-3; v_call: TRBV6-5; d_call: NA; clone_size: once; cdr3_aa: CASTPAGRTDTQYF; cdr3_nt: TGTGCCAGCACCCCCGCGGGACGTACAGATACGCAGTATTTT
j_call: TRBJ2-7; v_call: TRBV6-5; d_call: NA; clone_size: NA; cdr3_aa: CASRGFRGVSYEQYF; cdr3_nt: TGTGCCAGCAGAGGTTTCAGGGGAGTCTCCTACGAGCAGTACTTC
j_call: TRBJ2-5; v_call: TRBV19; d_call: NA; clone_size: NA; cdr3_aa: CASSMSFEETQYF; cdr3_nt: TGTGCCAGTAGTATGAGCTTTGAAGAGACCCAGTACTTC
j_call: TRBJ2-1; v_call: TRBV4-1; d_call: NA; clone_size: NA; cdr3_aa: CASISAGYNEQFF; cdr3_nt: TGCGCCAGCATATCAGCGGGCTACAATGAGCAGTTCTTC
j_call: TRBJ1-1; v_call: TRBV9; d_call: NA; clone_size: NA; cdr3_aa: CASSVSRNTEAFF; cdr3_nt: TGTGCCAGCAGCGTTAGCAGGAACACTGAAGCTTTCTTT
j_call: TRBJ1-1; v_call: TRBV5-6; d_call: NA; clone_size: NA; cdr3_aa: CASSLRQGNTEAFF; cdr3_nt: TGTGCCAGCAGCTTGCGGCAGGGAAACACTGAAGCTTTCTTT
j_call: TRBJ1-1; v_call: TRBV27; d_call: TRBD1; clone_size: NA; cdr3_aa: CASSRQGSNTEAFF; cdr3_nt: TGTGCCAGCTCCCGACAGGGCTCGAACACTGAAGCTTTCTTT
j_call: TRBJ2-2; v_call: TRBV24-1; d_call: TRBD1; clone_size: NA; cdr3_aa: CATSDLNRGRTGELFF; cdr3_nt: TGTGCCACCAGTGATTTGAACAGGGGGCGGACCGGGGAGCTGTTTTTT
j_call: TRBJ2-1; v_call: TRBV10-3; d_call: NA; clone_size: NA; cdr3_aa: CAIDAYRSGTGNEQFF; cdr3_nt: TGTGCCATCGATGCCTATAGGTCAGGAACAGGCAATGAGCAGTTCTTC
j_call: TRBJ1-5; v_call: TRBV6-1; d_call: NA; clone_size: NA; cdr3_aa: CASSDPYRTGGGSNQPQHF; cdr3_nt: TGTGCCAGCAGTGATCCCTACCGGACTGGGGGGGGTAGCAATCAGCCCCAGCATTTT
j_call: TRBJ1-3; v_call: TRBV11-3; d_call: NA; clone_size: NA; cdr3_aa: CASSLRGAGNTIYF; cdr3_nt: TGTGCCAGCAGCTTAAGGGGGGCTGGAAACACCATATATTTT
j_call: TRBJ2-7; v_call: TRBV20-1; d_call: NA; clone_size: NA; cdr3_aa: CSANRGGEQYF; cdr3_nt: TGCAGTGCTAATAGGGGGGGCGAGCAGTACTTC
j_call: TRBJ2-3; v_call: TRBV12-5; d_call: TRBD2; clone_size: NA; cdr3_aa: CASGLVGTSADTQYF; cdr3_nt: TGTGCTAGTGGTTTGGTAGGGACTAGTGCAGATACGCAGTATTTT
j_call: TRBJ1-5; v_call: TRBV6-5; d_call: NA; clone_size: NA; cdr3_aa: CASSTPEDNQPQHF; cdr3_nt: TGTGCCAGCAGTACCCCGGAAGACAATCAGCCCCAGCATTTT